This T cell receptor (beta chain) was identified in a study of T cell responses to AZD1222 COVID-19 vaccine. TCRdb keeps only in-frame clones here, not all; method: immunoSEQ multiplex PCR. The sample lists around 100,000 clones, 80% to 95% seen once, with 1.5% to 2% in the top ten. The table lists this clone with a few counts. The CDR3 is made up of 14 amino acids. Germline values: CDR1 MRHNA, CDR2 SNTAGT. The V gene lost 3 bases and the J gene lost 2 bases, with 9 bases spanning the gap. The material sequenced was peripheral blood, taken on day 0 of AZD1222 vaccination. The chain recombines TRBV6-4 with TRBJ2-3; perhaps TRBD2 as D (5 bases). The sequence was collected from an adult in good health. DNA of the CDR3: TGTGCCAGCAGTGAGGGAGCGGACACAGATACGCAGTATTTT. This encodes CASSEGADTDTQYF.